Sequencing of this T cell receptor beta chain was carried out in a study of shared clonotypes between healthy human individuals. Some clones are missing from TCRdb's copy, which holds only in-frame ones; the method was immunoSEQ multiplex PCR. Altogether more than 2,000,000 clones are present, over 90% being singletons, with the ten largest covering about 0.39%. CDR1 and CDR2 (germline): MNHNS, SASEGT. Trimming stripped 2 bases from V and 0 bases from J, with 20 bases between. The CDR3 is made up of 19 amino acids. Material: naive CD4+ T cells from PBMCs. Subset defined: CD45RA+ positively selected. The source of this sequence is a man aged 18 to 29 in good health. Some clones in this sample may be carry-over from other donors' samples. This chain uses TRBV6-1 with TRBJ1-3; D is unclear. Here the CDR3 DNA reads TGTGCCAGCAGTGAAAGGGTCGGGTGGATGGGGTACTCTGGAAACACCATATATTTT. Amino acid sequence: CASSERVGWMGYSGNTIYF.